Listed here are 31 T cell receptor beta chains from one sample, sequenced in a study of T cell changes during pregnancy in multiple sclerosis. The protocol was immunoSEQ multiplex PCR, while the TCRdb copy is restricted to in-frame clones and leaves out a portion. The sample lists about 44,000 clones, about 88% seen once, with 0.55% to 0.6% in the top ten. The sequencing used CD4+ T cells from peripheral blood mononuclear cells, collected in the first trimester of pregnancy. The receptors derive from a female donor with multiple sclerosis, enrolled in a pregnancy study.

Here the CDR3 reads CASSHRAGGPYEQYF. CDR3 coding DNA: TGCGCCAGCAGCCACCGAGCGGGAGGCCCCTACGAGCAGTACTTC. The chain joins TRBV4-3 to TRBJ2-7; 9 nucleotides align to TRBD2. Per germline, CDR1 LGHNA and CDR2 YSLEER. Trimming removed 3 bases from V and 2 bases from J; junction bases left unmatched: 5. There are 15 residues in the CDR3.

This chain connects TRBV11-2 to TRBJ1-5; D remains unclear. In germline, CDR1 is SGHAT, CDR2 FQNNGV. This CDR3 contains 14 residues. The germline V and J ends were trimmed by 1 base and 6 bases, with 10 bases remaining between them. The CDR3: CASSLAPFGQPQHF. The CDR3 bases are TGTGCCAGCAGCTTAGCCCCCTTCGGTCAGCCCCAGCATTTT.

V gene TRBV5-1 combines with J gene TRBJ1-1; TRBD1 matches 7 bases. Germline loops: CDR1 SGHRS, CDR2 YFSETQ. Germline trimming cut 4 bases from V and 3 bases from J; bases unmatched to any gene: 15. This CDR3 comprises 17 residues. This CDR3 is CASSQGTYDRVDTEAFF. In DNA, the CDR3 is TGCGCCAGCAGCCAGGGCACATACGACAGGGTGGACACTGAAGCTTTCTTT.

This clone was recorded once. This chain joins TRBV4-3 and TRBJ1-2; D remains unclear. This CDR3 spans 16 amino acids. The germline CDR1 and CDR2 sequences are LGHNA and YSLEER. Between the trimmed V and J ends, which lost 0 bases and 5 bases, there was a span of 16 bases. CDR3 amino acids: CASSQDGLPLPYGYTF. In DNA, the CDR3 is TGCGCCAGCAGCCAAGATGGACTCCCCCTGCCTTATGGCTACACCTTC.

The chain combines TRBV7-7 with TRBJ2-7; 7 nucleotides line up with TRBD1. With V trimmed by 5 bases and J by 1 base, 5 bases remained unmatched. The CDR3 is 14 amino acids. Germline-derived CDR1 and CDR2 are SSHAT and FNYEAQ (reference sequence). The CDR3 sequence is CASSLSTGSYEQYF. The CDR3 DNA sequence: TGTGCCAGCAGCCTCTCGACAGGGTCCTACGAGCAGTACTTC.

V is TRBV5-1 and J is TRBJ1-1, with D maybe TRBD1 (5 bases). The CDR3 is made up of 15 amino acids. CDR1 is SGHRS and CDR2 is YFSETQ in the germline V gene. Trimming took off 1 base at V and 6 bases at J, with 16 bases between the two ends. CDR3 coding DNA: TGCGCCAGCAGCTTGTCTATTACAGGAAAAGCTGAAGCTTTCTTT. It translates to CASSLSITGKAEAFF.

J is TRBJ1-3 and V is TRBV6-5, with D uncertain. CDR3 size: 12 residues. Trimming removed 6 bases at V and 3 bases at J, with 6 bases between. Germline V lookup: CDR1 MNHEY, CDR2 SVGAGI. The CDR3 sequence is CASSRDGNTIYF. The CDR3 region has the DNA TGTGCCAGCAGCCGGGATGGAAACACCATATATTTT.

J is TRBJ2-5 and V is TRBV6-6, with D unclear. CDR3 size: 15 residues. The V gene lost 0 bases and the J gene lost 0 bases, with 8 bases spanning the gap. The germline V gene has CDR1 MNHNY and CDR2 SVGAGI (reference sequence). In DNA form, the CDR3 reads TGTGCCAGCAGTTACTCGAACAGCCACCAAGAGACCCAGTACTTC. It is translated as CASSYSNSHQETQYF.

The chain uses TRBV9 and TRBJ1-3, with TRBD1 identical over 9 bases. CDR3 size: 16 residues. V gave up 4 bases and J gave up 1 base; unmatched junction bases: 6. CDR1 SGDLS and CDR2 YYNGEE come from the germline V gene. The CDR3 region is CASSPDRGISGNTIYF. The CDR3 bases are TGTGCCAGCAGCCCGGACAGGGGAATTTCTGGAAACACCATATATTTT.

This clone was observed a single time. The CDR3 region has the DNA TGTGCCAGCAGCCCACTATTCCGGGACAGATCTCACGAGCAGTACTTC. It encodes CASSPLFRDRSHEQYF. This rearrangement joins TRBV27 to TRBJ2-7; the match to TRBD1 covers 7 bases. Germline CDR1 MNHEY, CDR2 SMNVEV (reference sequence). The ends lost 6 bases at V and 5 bases at J; junction bases unmatched: 16. CDR3 length: 16 amino acids.

The table lists this clone with a few counts. This rearrangement joins TRBV19 to TRBJ1-1; 7 positions agree with TRBD1. From germline, CDR1 is LNHDA and CDR2 SQIVND (reference sequence). V trimming: 6 bases; J trimming: 4 bases; junction bases outside the gene matches: 20. The CDR3 contains 18 residues. CDR3 sequence reads: CASRTFDRAVSGGTEAFF. CDR3 coding DNA: TGTGCCAGTAGGACATTCGACAGGGCTGTGTCCGGGGGCACTGAAGCTTTCTTT.

In its sample, this clone was seen once. The chain combines TRBV9 with TRBJ1-2; tentative D call: TRBD1 (5 bases). With 4 bases removed from V and 4 bases from J, the gap between germline ends came to 11 bases. This CDR3 is built from 13 residues. Germline CDR1 and CDR2: SGDLS and YYNGEE. This chain's CDR3 is CASSLVDSYGYTF. For the CDR3, the DNA is TGTGCCAGCAGCTTAGTCGACAGCTATGGCTACACCTTC.

CDR3 protein: CASSHVDRGGENTIYF. The CDR3 coding sequence is TGTGCCAGCAGCCATGTGGACAGGGGAGGCGAAAACACCATATATTTT. This chain uses TRBV5-5 with TRBJ1-3; 9 nucleotides line up with TRBD1. The CDR3 extends over 16 amino acids. CDR1 is SGHKS, CDR2 YYEKEE, per germline (reference sequence). V lost 4 bases to trimming and J lost 6 bases; unmatched junction nucleotides: 11.

This sequence joins TRBV5-4 and TRBJ2-3; perhaps TRBD2 as D (6 bases). The V gene lost 2 bases and the J gene lost 3 bases, with 13 bases spanning the gap. This CDR3 contains 15 residues. Germline V lookup: CDR1 SGHNT, CDR2 YYREEE (reference sequence). The CDR3 DNA is TGTGCCAGCAGCTTTTCGGGGGTACTAACAGATACGCAGTATTTT. Translation gives CASSFSGVLTDTQYF.

This chain joins TRBV5-4 and TRBJ2-7; D is possibly TRBD2 (6 bases). The CDR3 is 17 residues long. Trimming shortened V by 1 base and J by 0 bases, and 17 bases separated the two germline ends. CDR1 and CDR2 (germline): SGHNT, YYREEE (reference sequence). The CDR3: CASSLYLGSGSSYEQYF. DNA of the CDR3: TGTGCCAGCAGCTTGTATTTGGGTAGCGGCAGCTCCTACGAGCAGTACTTC. Full variable domain (remainder filled in from reference TRBV5-4 and TRBJ2-7): ETGVTQSPTHLIKTRGQQVTLRCSSQSGHNTVSWYQQALGQGPQFIFQYYREEENGRGNFPPRFSGLQFPNYSSELNVNALELDDSALYLCASSLYLGSGSSYEQYFGPGTRLTVT.

The rearrangement joins TRBV9 to TRBJ2-3; tentative D call: TRBD1 (6 bases). Looked up from germline, CDR1 is SGDLS and CDR2 is YYNGEE. This CDR3 region has 15 residues. V lost 5 bases and J 0 bases, leaving 13 bases between the germline ends. The CDR3 DNA follows: TGTGCCAGCAGTCGTCTGGACAGTAGCACAGATACGCAGTATTTT. This sequence encodes CASSRLDSSTDTQYF.

This chain uses TRBV6-6 with TRBJ2-1; 7 bases line up with TRBD2. J gave up 2 bases and V 7 bases, and 5 bases lay outside the gene matches. Germline loops: CDR1 MNHNY, CDR2 SVGAGI (reference sequence). The CDR3 is made up of 14 amino acids. This CDR3 reads CASTLSGPYNEQFF. The CDR3 DNA reads as TGTGCCAGCACCCTTAGCGGGCCCTACAATGAGCAGTTCTTC.

This clone was seen just once. CDR3 coding DNA: TGTGCCAGCAGTGAAGGAGGCGGCTACACCTTC. Translated: CASSEGGGYTF. J is TRBJ1-2 and V is TRBV25-1; D is unresolved. Trimming removed 2 bases at V and 8 bases at J, with 6 bases between. CDR1 MGHDK and CDR2 SYGVNS come from the germline V gene. The CDR3 is 11 amino acids.

V is TRBV5-6 and J is TRBJ2-1, with 12 bases aligning to TRBD2. This CDR3 has 15 amino acids. Looked up from germline, CDR1 is SGHDT and CDR2 is YYEEEE. Losses at the gene ends were 6 bases for V and 7 bases for J; bases not matched to a gene: 8. CDR3 sequence: CASTTSGRFGNEQFF. CDR3 nucleotides: TGTGCCAGCACAACTAGCGGGAGGTTTGGTAATGAGCAGTTCTTC. Full variable domain (outside the CDR3, taken from reference TRBV5-6 and TRBJ2-1): DAGVTQSPTHLIKTRGQQVTLRCSPKSGHDTVSWYQQALGQGPQFIFQYYEEEERQRGNFPDRFSGHQFPNYSSELNVNALLLGDSALYLCASTTSGRFGNEQFFGPGTRLTVL.

The chain employs TRBV5-8 and TRBJ1-3; 8 bases agree with TRBD1. CDR3 length: 17 amino acids. V lost 6 bases, J lost 5 bases, and 16 bases stayed unmatched. Germline CDR1 and CDR2: SGHTS and YDEGEE. The CDR3 DNA reads as TGTGCCAGCACCTTCGGACAGGGTGTGCTTCTAAGAAACACCATATATTTT. Translated: CASTFGQGVLLRNTIYF.

This chain connects TRBV2 to TRBJ1-4; 12 positions match TRBD1. V dropped 7 bases and J dropped 7; count of bases not matched to a gene: 10. There are 16 residues in the CDR3. The germline CDR1 and CDR2 sequences are SNHLY and FYNNEI. CDR3 nucleotides: TGTGCCAGCAAATCGGGACAGGGGGCAAGGAGTGAAAAACTGTTTTTT. It codes for CASKSGQGARSEKLFF.

The chain recombines TRBV5-5 with TRBJ1-1; TRBD1 might be the D (6 bases). The CDR3 spans 15 residues. Germline V CDR1 and CDR2: SGHKS, YYEKEE (reference sequence). V was shortened by 0 bases and J by 0 bases, with 9 bases between the two germline ends. CDR3 coding DNA: TGTGCCAGCAGCTTGGAAGGGGGAGTGAACACTGAAGCTTTCTTT. This encodes CASSLEGGVNTEAFF.

This chain links TRBV11-2 with TRBJ2-1; 13 nucleotides match TRBD2. Germline trimming cut 2 bases from V and 7 bases from J; bases unmatched to any gene: 5. The CDR3 runs to 16 residues. Germline loops: CDR1 SGHAT, CDR2 FQNNGV. CDR3 protein: CASSLIRGLAGNEQFF. The CDR3, as DNA: TGTGCCAGCAGCTTAATTCGGGGACTAGCGGGGAATGAGCAGTTCTTC.

The CDR3 DNA is TGTGCCAGCAGTCACCGACAGGGGAACGCCAATCAGCCCCAGCATTTT. This gives the protein CASSHRQGNANQPQHF. This sequence joins TRBV28 and TRBJ1-5; 8 bases match TRBD1. The V and J ends lost 5 bases and 3 bases, in that order; junction bases with no gene match: 9. The CDR3 runs to 16 residues. Germline V lookup: CDR1 MDHEN, CDR2 SYDVKM.

This chain connects TRBV29-1 to TRBJ2-1, with 7 bases aligning to TRBD2. Germline V CDR1 and CDR2: SQVTM, ANQGSEA. The CDR3 covers 12 residues. With 7 bases clipped from V and 5 bases from J, the junction kept 5 bases outside the gene matches. CDR3 in amino acids: CSAGTINNEQFF. The CDR3, as DNA: TGCAGCGCCGGGACTATAAACAATGAGCAGTTCTTC.

In this sample, this clone turned up once. This chain links TRBV5-1 with TRBJ2-3; tentatively, D is TRBD1 (6 bases). Trimming pared 3 bases from V and 4 bases from J, leaving 15 bases between. This CDR3 comprises 15 residues. Germline V CDR1 and CDR2: SGHRS, YFSETQ. In DNA form, the CDR3 reads TGCGCCAGCAGCTCGGACTCAAACAGGGCAGATACGCAGTATTTT. Its translation is CASSSDSNRADTQYF.

This clone turned up a few times. The chain has TRBV28 and TRBJ2-7; the D is unclear. CDR1 and CDR2 from the germline V gene are MDHEN and SYDVKM. V dropped 7 bases and J dropped 4 bases, with 5 bases sitting between them. CDR3 length equals 10 residues. The CDR3 coding sequence is TGTGCCAGCAAACAGTACGAGCAGTACTTC. This sequence encodes CASKQYEQYF.

The chain has TRBV16 and TRBJ1-1; D is ambiguous. Germline loops: CDR1 KGHSY, CDR2 FQNENV. The CDR3 contains 16 residues. Trimming stripped 4 bases from V and 0 bases from J, with 15 bases between. The CDR3 nucleotides are TGTGCCAGCAGCCCCGTCGAAAATGGAGTGAACACTGAAGCTTTCTTT. Encoded protein: CASSPVENGVNTEAFF.

The chain couples TRBV7-6 to TRBJ2-5, with 10 nucleotides matching TRBD1. Germline V gene data show CDR1 as SGHVS and CDR2 as FNYEAQ. The length of the CDR3 is 16 residues. Trimming cost V 2 bases and J 3 bases; bases outside gene matches: 6. The CDR3, as DNA: TGTGCCAGCAGCTTAAACCTCGGACAGGGGGAAGAGACCCAGTACTTC. Protein: CASSLNLGQGEETQYF.

The V call is TRBV30, the J call TRBJ1-1, with 8 bases aligning to TRBD1. The CDR3 length is 15 residues. With 3 bases clipped from V and 4 bases from J, the junction kept 10 bases outside the gene matches. The germline gives CDR1 GTSNPN, CDR2 SVGIG (reference sequence). The CDR3 loop is CAWRFPDREATEAFF. The CDR3 DNA reads TGTGCCTGGAGGTTTCCGGACAGGGAGGCCACTGAAGCTTTCTTT.

In the case of this clone: The junction departs from germline at one end; a sequencing error may be responsible. J is TRBJ2-7 and V is TRBV28; D remains ambiguous. The CDR3 is 9 residues long. Germline CDR1 reads MDHEN; CDR2 reads SYDVKM. Here the CDR3 reads CASSPPPDF. In DNA form, the CDR3 reads TGTGCCAGCAGTCCCCCCCCAGATTTC.